The 10 T cell receptor beta chains given below trace back to one sample, sequenced in a study of T cell repertoires in cytomegalovirus infection. TCRdb re-analysed the reads in MiXCR, keeping a single row per CDR3 protein. In the table there are roughly 990,000 distinct CDR3 sequences, roughly 30% of which are singletons. No antigen is known for these receptors. The source material was cultured CD8+ T cells from PBMCs, sampled from culture after CMV antigen stimulation. The receptors stem from a human donor in good health (CMV status not recorded). Some clones in this sample may be carry-over from other donors' samples.

The J gene is TRBJ2-1, the V gene TRBV7-9; 11 bases match TRBD2. CDR3 length equals 18 residues. Germline lookup yields CDR1 SEHNR and CDR2 FQNEAQ (reference sequence). J lost 0 bases, V lost 3 bases, and 7 bases had no gene match. The CDR3: CASSFGLAGMSSYNEQFF. The CDR3, as DNA: TGTGCCAGCAGCTTCGGACTAGCGGGTATGTCCTCCTACAATGAGCAGTTCTTC.

This clonotype has a handful of counts. The V call is TRBV4-1, the J call TRBJ2-5, with 9 bases fitting TRBD1. The CDR3 covers 16 residues. CDR1 and CDR2 from the germline V gene are MGHRA and YSYEKL. After removal of 4 bases from V and 4 bases from J, the junction contained 10 bases not matched to a gene. CDR3 residues: CASSLSPGTGRETQYF. DNA of the CDR3: TGCGCCAGCAGCCTTTCCCCCGGGACAGGGCGAGAGACCCAGTACTTC.

This clonotype was observed a few times. V usage is TRBV7-8 and J usage is TRBJ1-1; tentatively, D is TRBD1 (5 bases). Germline V gives CDR1 SGHVS, CDR2 FQNEAQ. V was shortened by 8 bases and J by 3 bases, with 7 bases between the two germline ends. The CDR3 covers 11 residues. The CDR3 region has the DNA TGTGCCAGCCAAGGGGACACTGAAGCTTTCTTT. Translated, it gives CASQGDTEAFF.

The rearrangement joins TRBV14 to TRBJ2-1; D gene uncertain. Trimming took 0 bases from V and 1 from J, leaving 7 bases between them. CDR1 and CDR2 (germline): SGHDN, FVKESK. The CDR3 sequence is 15 residues long. The CDR3 here is CASSQERQSYNEQFF. CDR3 coding DNA: TGTGCCAGCAGCCAAGAGAGGCAGTCCTACAATGAGCAGTTCTTC.

The sample holds many counts of this clonotype. The gene calls are TRBV7-8 and TRBJ2-1, with a weak D call TRBD1 (6 bases). The CDR3 consists of 15 residues. Looked up from germline, CDR1 is SGHVS and CDR2 is FQNEAQ. Between the trimmed V and J ends, which lost 4 bases and 4 bases, there was a span of 14 bases. CDR3 coding DNA: TGTGCCAGCAGCTCGACAGGATTCTTATACAATGAGCAGTTCTTC. Translated: CASSSTGFLYNEQFF. Based on the CDR3 plus reference TRBV7-8 and TRBJ2-1, the full variable domain is GAGVSQSPRYKVAKRGQDVALRCDPISGHVSLFWYQQALGQGPEFLTYFQNEAQLDKSGLPSDRFFAERPEGSVSTLKIQRTQQEDSAVYLCASSSTGFLYNEQFFGPGTRLTVL.

The V and J genes are TRBV7-2 and TRBJ2-1; 7 bases are shared with TRBD1. Per the germline V gene, CDR1 is SGHTA and CDR2 is FQGNSA. The V and J ends lost 2 bases and 0 bases, in that order; junction bases with no gene match: 4. CDR3 size: 16 residues. As DNA, the CDR3 is TGTGCCAGCAGCTTATGGGACAGATCCTCCTACAATGAGCAGTTCTTC. Translating gives CASSLWDRSSYNEQFF.

The sample holds many counts of this clonotype. This chain links TRBV7-9 with TRBJ1-1, with a weak D call TRBD1 (5 bases). The CDR3 runs to 15 residues. Per germline, CDR1 SEHNR and CDR2 FQNEAQ (reference sequence). Trimming took off 6 bases at V and 0 bases at J, with 14 bases between the two ends. The CDR3 region has the DNA TGTGCCAGCAGTTCAACAGGAGCCTTGAACACTGAAGCTTTCTTT. Translating gives CASSSTGALNTEAFF.

The V gene is TRBV11-2, the J gene TRBJ2-1; TRBD2 matches at 8 bases. The germline V gene encodes CDR1 SGHAT and CDR2 FQNNGV. This CDR3 has 16 residues. V trimming: 4 bases; J trimming: 3 bases; junction bases outside the gene matches: 8. The CDR3 protein is CASSSPTAGDYNEQFF. The CDR3 DNA reads as TGTGCCAGCAGCTCCCCCACAGCGGGGGACTACAATGAGCAGTTCTTC.

As concerns this clonotype: At one boundary the junction diverges from the germline segment, which might be a read error. The rearrangement links TRBV7-7 to TRBJ2-3; D uncertain. Germline CDR1 is SSHAT and CDR2 is FNYEAQ (reference sequence). This CDR3 has 14 residues. The CDR3 DNA sequence: TGTGCTAGCAGCCCGGACGTGGGCACAGATACGCAGTATTTT. It yields the protein CASSPDVGTDTQYF.

The CDR3 DNA reads as TGTGCCAGCAGCTTATGGACGCGGGATAAGAATGAGCAGTTCTTC. This codes for CASSLWTRDKNEQFF. The rearrangement joins TRBV7-6 to TRBJ2-1, with D perhaps TRBD2 (6 bases). The CDR3 consists of 15 residues. Germline CDR1 and CDR2: SGHVS and FNYEAQ. The V end was cut by 2 bases, the J end by 7 bases, with 15 bases between.